The source of this TCR beta chain is a study of CD8 T cells in Susac syndrome. The CDR3 covers 12 residues. The germline CDR1 and CDR2 sequences are MRHNA and SNTAGT. V gave up 0 bases and J gave up 7 bases, with 6 bases separating them. As to this clonotype: Its target is not known.

General study findings and limits: In total CD8+ repertoires, around 15 Susac-specific public clones were detected, and CD8+ TEMRA repertoires contained about 5.

cDNA came from roughly 0.53 to 1 ug RNA primed by random hexamers. Amplification of TCR beta CDR3 across 54 Vbeta and 13 Jbeta was performed with immunoSEQ multiplex PCR. TCRdb reprocessed the immunoSEQ multiplex PCR reads via MiXCR and lists one record per CDR3 protein. The table includes more than 65,000 distinct CDR3 sequences, around 93% detected once. Sequenced material: CD8+ T cells from PBMCs. This TCR was sampled from a human donor with Susac syndrome. The chain carries TRBV6-4 and TRBJ2-5; possible D gene TRBD2, 6 bases. The CDR3 DNA reads as TGTGCCAGCAGTGACTCGGGGGGGACCCAGTACTTC. This encodes CASSDSGGTQYF.